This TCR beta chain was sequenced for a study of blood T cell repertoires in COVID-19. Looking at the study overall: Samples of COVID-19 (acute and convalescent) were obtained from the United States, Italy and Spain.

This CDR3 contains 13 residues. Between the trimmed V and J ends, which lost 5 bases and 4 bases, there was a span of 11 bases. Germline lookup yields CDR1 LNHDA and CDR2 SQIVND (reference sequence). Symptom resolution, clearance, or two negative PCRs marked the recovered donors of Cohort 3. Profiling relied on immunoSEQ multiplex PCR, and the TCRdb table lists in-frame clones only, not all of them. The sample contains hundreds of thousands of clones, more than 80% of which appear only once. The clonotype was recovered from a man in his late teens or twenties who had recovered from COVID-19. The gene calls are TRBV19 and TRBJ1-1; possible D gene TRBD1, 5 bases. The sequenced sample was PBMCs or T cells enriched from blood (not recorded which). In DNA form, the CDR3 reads TGTGCCAGTAGTGCCCTCCAGGGCACTGAAGCTTTCTTT. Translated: CASSALQGTEAFF.